This is a list of T cell receptor beta chains from one sample in a study of T-cell reconstitution after alpha-beta-depleted transplantation in children. MiXCR was run by TCRdb on the PCR reads, yielding one entry per CDR3 protein. The table shows roughly 200,000 distinct CDR3 sequences, with less than 8% occurring only once. The sample in question was PBMCs from the stem cell graft donor, obtained from the stem cell graft. The receptors shown here come from a human donor who donated a stem cell graft to a child with Wiskott-Aldrich syndrome. Both conserved end residues are part of each CDR3. D genes are given only for firm matches. The size entry is marked missing in some rows and otherwise reads once, few, many or a size class.

J | D | size | V | CDR3 | DNA
TRBJ1-6 | NA | few | TRBV5-1 | CASRALIPPGSPLHF | TGCGCCAGCCGCGCGCTGATCCCCCCGGGTTCACCCCTCCACTTT
TRBJ1-1 | TRBD1 | many | TRBV20-1 | CSARRRGRVVTEAFF | TGCAGTGCTAGGCGAAGGGGGCGAGTGGTCACTGAAGCTTTCTTT
TRBJ1-2 | NA | NA | TRBV5-1 | CASSFGGSRPSGYTF | TGCGCCAGCAGCTTTGGCGGGTCCCGACCGAGTGGCTACACCTTC
TRBJ1-1 | NA | NA | TRBV6-1 | CASSWLQGKVVNTEAFF | TGTGCCAGCAGCTGGCTACAGGGTAAGGTGGTGAACACTGAAGCTTTCTTT
TRBJ1-1 | NA | many | TRBV5-6 | CASSSKPGLEAFF | TGTGCCAGCAGCTCAAAACCGGGCCTGGAAGCTTTCTTT
TRBJ1-2 | NA | NA | TRBV3-1 | CASSQFSNGYTF | TGTGCCAGCAGCCAATTCAGTAATGGCTACACCTTC
TRBJ2-1 | TRBD2 | many | TRBV12-3/TRBV12-4 | CASSLGGAGVRNEQFF | TGTGCCAGCAGTTTAGGAGGCGCGGGAGTGCGGAATGAGCAGTTCTTC
TRBJ2-2 | NA | NA | TRBV5-4 | CASSWGGASGNTGELFF | TGTGCCAGCAGCTGGGGGGGGGCTAGCGGGAACACCGGGGAGCTGTTTTTT
TRBJ2-1 | TRBD1 | many | TRBV5-6 | CASSLSGTGSYNEQFF | TGTGCCAGCAGCCTTTCCGGGACAGGCAGCTACAATGAGCAGTTCTTC
TRBJ2-6 | NA | many | TRBV7-9 | CASSSDVSGANVLTF | TGTGCCAGCAGCTCAGACGTTTCTGGGGCCAACGTCCTGACTTTC
TRBJ2-7 | NA | many | TRBV28 | CASSFRVRNPGYEQYF | TGTGCCAGCAGTTTTAGGGTGCGGAACCCGGGCTACGAGCAGTACTTC
TRBJ1-1 | NA | few | TRBV5-1 | CASSLNRPNTEAFF | TGCGCCAGCAGCTTGAACAGACCGAACACTGAAGCTTTCTTT
TRBJ1-6 | TRBD1 | NA | TRBV10-1 | CASSDGQGYNSPLHF | TGCGCCAGCAGTGATGGACAGGGTTATAATTCACCCCTCCACTTT
TRBJ1-6 | NA | many | TRBV30 | CAWSRTAGVLPLHF | TGTGCCTGGAGCCGTACCGCAGGGGTCTTACCCCTCCACTTT
TRBJ2-3 | TRBD2 | many | TRBV20-1 | CSAGTTTTDTQYF | TGCAGTGCTGGGACTACAACCACAGATACGCAGTATTTT
TRBJ1-2 | TRBD1 | many | TRBV7-9 | CASRAETGDYGYTF | TGTGCCAGCAGGGCAGAGACAGGGGACTATGGCTACACCTTC
TRBJ2-7 | NA | many | TRBV4-2 | CASSQDKGSPYEQYF | TGTGCCAGCAGCCAAGACAAGGGTTCGCCATACGAGCAGTACTTC
TRBJ1-2 | NA | many | TRBV12-3/TRBV12-4 | CASSLGAVKTYGYTF | TGTGCCAGCAGTTTAGGCGCAGTCAAAACCTATGGCTACACCTTC
TRBJ1-1 | TRBD1 | many | TRBV10-3 | CAISVNRGNTEAFF | TGTGCCATCAGTGTTAACAGGGGTAACACTGAAGCTTTCTTT
TRBJ1-2 | TRBD1 | many | TRBV29-1 | CSVEGTGGLMGYTF | TGCAGCGTTGAAGGGACAGGGGGCTTAATGGGCTACACCTTC
TRBJ2-7 | TRBD1 | many | TRBV2 | CASTRDSLEQYF | TGTGCCAGCACTCGGGACAGTCTCGAGCAGTACTTC
TRBJ2-7 | NA | many | TRBV4-2 | CASSPGSGEYEQYF | TGTGCCAGCAGCCCCGGGAGCGGAGAATACGAGCAGTACTTC
TRBJ2-1 | TRBD2 | many | TRBV12-3/TRBV12-4 | CASSLLDSGTSYNEQFF | TGTGCCAGCAGTTTACTGGATAGCGGGACCTCCTACAATGAGCAGTTCTTC
TRBJ1-2 | NA | few | TRBV7-9 | CASSPGIYGYTF | TGTGCCAGCAGCCCCGGGATCTATGGCTACACCTTC
TRBJ1-1 | NA | few | TRBV30 | CAWSPAAEAFF | TGTGCCTGGAGCCCCGCCGCTGAAGCTTTCTTT
TRBJ2-7 | TRBD1 | many | TRBV4-3 | CASSQDYTGTGDSYEQYF | TGCGCCAGCAGCCAAGATTATACCGGGACAGGGGACTCCTACGAGCAGTACTTC
TRBJ2-1 | TRBD1 | few | TRBV5-1 | CASSFTGTDIYNEQFF | TGCGCCAGCAGCTTTACCGGGACAGATATCTACAATGAGCAGTTCTTC
TRBJ1-2 | TRBD1 | many | TRBV12-3/TRBV12-4 | CASSRDRELGYGYTF | TGTGCCAGCAGTCGGGACAGGGAACTCGGGTATGGCTACACCTTC
TRBJ2-2 | NA | many | TRBV5-6 | CASSLAAQNTGELFF | TGTGCCAGCAGCTTGGCCGCGCAGAACACCGGGGAGCTGTTTTTT
TRBJ1-1 | NA | many | TRBV6-5 | CASKRTTGTEAFF | TGTGCCAGCAAGAGGACAACCGGCACTGAAGCTTTCTTT
TRBJ2-2 | NA | many | TRBV29-1 | CSVGGNLNNGELFF | TGCAGCGTTGGAGGGAATTTAAATAACGGGGAGCTGTTTTTT
TRBJ2-2 | TRBD2 | many | TRBV5-1 | CASSVGLVDTGELFF | TGCGCCAGCAGCGTGGGACTAGTAGATACCGGGGAGCTGTTTTTT
TRBJ2-3 | NA | few | TRBV3-1 | CASSQDRETIFGDTQYF | TGTGCCAGCAGCCAAGATCGAGAGACTATCTTCGGAGATACGCAGTATTTT
TRBJ1-1 | NA | many | TRBV11-2 | CASSPLEGRVTEAFF | TGTGCCAGCAGCCCCCTTGAGGGAAGGGTCACTGAAGCTTTCTTT
TRBJ2-2 | TRBD2 | NA | TRBV12-3/TRBV12-4 | CASSRGGVMAQTGELFF | TGTGCCAGCAGCCGTGGGGGGGTCATGGCCCAAACCGGGGAGCTGTTTTTT
TRBJ2-3 | TRBD2 | many | TRBV12-3/TRBV12-4 | CASRLSLGLAVTDTQYF | TGTGCCAGCAGACTATCCTTAGGACTAGCGGTCACAGATACGCAGTATTTT
TRBJ2-5 | NA | NA | TRBV5-1 | CASNRQQETQYF | TGCGCCAGCAACCGGCAGCAAGAGACCCAGTACTTC
TRBJ1-2 | NA | NA | TRBV3-1 | CASSRGTLNYGYTF | TGTGCCAGCAGCCGAGGGACACTGAACTATGGCTACACCTTC
TRBJ2-1 | NA | many | TRBV24-1 | CATSDEGVFSYNEQFF | TGTGCCACCAGTGATGAGGGGGTCTTCTCCTACAATGAGCAGTTCTTC
TRBJ2-2 | NA | many | TRBV7-8 | CASRAGQLTNTGELFF | TGTGCCAGCAGAGCGGGACAGCTTACGAACACCGGGGAGCTGTTTTTT
TRBJ2-5 | NA | few | TRBV7-9 | CASSAHKQETQYF | TGTGCCAGCAGCGCACACAAACAAGAGACCCAGTACTTC
TRBJ2-3 | NA | many | TRBV4-1 | CASSRLGTDTQYF | TGCGCCAGCAGCCGACTAGGCACAGATACGCAGTATTTT
TRBJ1-3 | TRBD1 | NA | TRBV12-3/TRBV12-4 | CASSPRDRGHSGNTIYF | TGTGCCAGCAGTCCCCGGGACAGGGGGCACTCTGGAAACACCATATATTTT
TRBJ2-5 | NA | few | TRBV20-1 | CSAPPGPEGKTQYF | TGCAGTGCCCCTCCGGGGCCAGAGGGCAAGACCCAGTACTTC